The sequence of this T cell receptor beta chain was determined in a study of cytomegalovirus exposure and HLA in healthy donors. This clone was observed a few times. Antigen unknown. In the PCR, 60 Vbeta and 13 Jbeta primers were used. Measured with immunoSEQ multiplex PCR; TCRdb has only the in-frame clones, and not every one. This table holds 110,000 to 150,000 clones, nearly 10% found once. Whole-study results and caveats: Several of the most significant clusters were apparently associated with common viral pathogens in a later analysis. Highly shared sequence variants in one cluster were likely a sequencing artifact. An assumption of roughly uniform sequencing depth across donors underlay the presence/absence analyses.

The CDR3 sequence is 14 residues long. The J segment lost 11 bases and the V segment lost 0 bases, leaving 10 bases of the junction unmatched. Germline CDR1 is SGHKS and CDR2 is YYEKEE (reference sequence). This sequence joins TRBV5-5 and TRBJ1-1; 7 bases match TRBD1. The receptor comes from a man in his forties or fifties in good health and CMV-seronegative. Material for sequencing was PBMCs. The CDR3 loop is CASSLEGGAGQAFF. The CDR3 bases are TGTGCCAGCAGCTTGGAAGGGGGCGCCGGGCAGGCTTTCTTT.